This TCR beta chain comes out of a study of regulatory T cells in long-lasting Graves disease. As for the study in general: Antithyroid drugs had been taken by newly diagnosed Graves' patients for under 3 months.

This clonotype was counted between two and nine times. No antigen is known for it. Germline values: CDR1 DFQATT, CDR2 SNEGSKA (reference sequence). There are 13 residues in the CDR3. V was cut by 4 bases and J by 3 bases, with 13 bases left in between. Stated time point: newly diagnosed GD, antithyroid drugs for less than 3 months. Making the TCR library involved RNA that had been extracted from PBMCs. Arm-PCR of CDR3 regions and iRepertoire HTBI primers were used to build TCR beta libraries. Each CDR3 protein is one row after TCRdb ran MiXCR on the multiplex PCR reads. The repertoire consists of about 470,000 distinct CDR3 sequences, with just under 15% occurring once and the leading ten covering over 15%. Findings of the study overall: Thyroid tissue went unstudied; only peripheral blood was examined. Since the sample size was small, accuracy may have been reduced. Persistent patients shared more public clonotypes (about 2,700) than newly diagnosed patients (approximately 1,000).

The sample also formed part of further work on T cells in Graves' hyperthyroidism and ophthalmopathy.

The source is a woman in her thirties with Graves disease. Here the sequenced sample was peripheral blood mononuclear cells (PBMCs), taken at new diagnosis, from a patient treated with antithyroid drugs. The chain is built from TRBV20-1 and TRBJ2-7, with D possibly TRBD1 on 5 matching bases. CDR3 sequence reads: CSANGQGFYEQYF. The CDR3 coding sequence is TGCAGTGCTAATGGGCAGGGATTCTACGAGCAGTACTTC.